This is a list of T cell receptor beta chains from one sample in a study of human T cells and chemical hapten exposure. TCRdb re-called the RACE reads through MiXCR, storing one row per CDR3 protein. The table shows around 300,000 distinct CDR3 sequences, with around 5.5% occurring only once. The sample was whole blood, taken in connection with sensitization to the hapten diphenylcyclopropenone (DPC). These receptors were obtained from a woman under 30 with alopecia areata. Some clones in this sample may be carry-over from other donors' samples. Each CDR3 is given with its conserved first and last residue. The D gene is left open where the match is weak. Clone size is stated in some rows and not others, as once, few, many or a class when expanded.

J	V	D	size	DNA	CDR3
TRBJ1-1	TRBV6-2/TRBV6-3	TRBD1	.	TGTGCCAGCAGTCCCGACCGGGACAGGGTTCGGACTGAAGCTTTCTTT	CASSPDRDRVRTEAFF
TRBJ2-3	TRBV18	TRBD1	.	TGTGCCAGCTCACCGTTACAGGGGCCTAGGCCCAGCACAGATACGCAGTATTTT	CASSPLQGPRPSTDTQYF
TRBJ2-1	TRBV19	.	few	TGTGCCAGCGGTCGGAGGCTGAGTGAGCAGTTCTTC	CASGRRLSEQFF
TRBJ1-5	TRBV20-1	.	many	TGCAGTGCTAGAGTTGGACACGGCAATCAGCCCCAGCATTTT	CSARVGHGNQPQHF
TRBJ2-7	TRBV10-3	TRBD1	few	TGTGCCATCACTACAGGGGCCTACGAGCAGTACTTC	CAITTGAYEQYF
TRBJ1-6	TRBV6-2/TRBV6-3	TRBD1	few	TGTGCCAGCAGTTCTCAGGGGGCCGGTTCACCCCTCCACTTT	CASSSQGAGSPLHF
TRBJ2-1	TRBV6-6	TRBD2	.	TGTGCCAGCAGTTACCCGGAGCGGGGGGGAGGTGAGCAGTTCTTC	CASSYPERGGGEQFF
TRBJ2-3	TRBV5-4	.	few	TGTGCCAGCAGCCGTAGGAGCGGTATAGATACGCAGTATTTT	CASSRRSGIDTQYF
TRBJ1-5	TRBV9	TRBD1	.	TGTGCCAGCAGCCGAGGACAGGGCGGTCAGCCCCAGCATTTT	CASSRGQGGQPQHF
TRBJ1-2	TRBV28	.	few	TGTGCCAGCAGTGCCCGGACGGACCGAGGCTATGGCTACACCTTC	CASSARTDRGYGYTF
TRBJ2-5	TRBV2	.	few	TGTGCCAGCAGTGAAGCGCAAGATCAAGAGACCCAGTACTTC	CASSEAQDQETQYF
TRBJ1-6	TRBV4-2	.	few	TGTGCCAGCAGCCAAGACGGAGGCAGGATCGGGGATTCACCCCTCCACTTT	CASSQDGGRIGDSPLHF
TRBJ2-5	TRBV7-2	.	many	TGTGCCAGCAGCTTAGCGGGTCAGCCCCAAGAGACCCAGTACTTC	CASSLAGQPQETQYF
TRBJ2-1	TRBV6-5	TRBD2	few	TGTGCCAGCAGTTACTCGGCGGGGGGGCTTCCCTACAATGAGCAGTTCTTC	CASSYSAGGLPYNEQFF
TRBJ2-1	TRBV5-8	.	few	TGTGCCAGCAGCCTCTACGACAACAATGAGCAGTTCTTC	CASSLYDNNEQFF
TRBJ2-1	TRBV12-3/TRBV12-4	.	many	TGTGCCAGCAGTTTGGGGTCGTGGCAGTTCTTC	CASSLGSWQFF
TRBJ1-2	TRBV28	TRBD1	many	TGTGCCAGCATGACAGGGGGCCAGGGCTACACCTTC	CASMTGGQGYTF
TRBJ2-7	TRBV6-5	.	few	TGTGCCAGCAGTTACGCGCAGCCCGGGAGCCACTACGAGCAGTACTTC	CASSYAQPGSHYEQYF
TRBJ2-3	TRBV20-1	.	.	TGCAGTGCTAGAAACGTGGTCGACAGCTACACAGATACGCAGTATTTT	CSARNVVDSYTDTQYF
TRBJ1-1	TRBV5-1	.	.	TGCGCCAGCAGCATCGCAGGGCAGGCTTTCTTT	CASSIAGQAFF
TRBJ2-7	TRBV18	.	many	TGTGCCAGCTCACCAAGGGACGGAACCTACGAGCAGTACTTC	CASSPRDGTYEQYF
TRBJ2-1	TRBV19	TRBD2	few	TGTGCCAGTAGTCCGAACCGACTAGCGGGGGTACGAGAGCAGTTCTTC	CASSPNRLAGVREQFF
TRBJ1-1	TRBV6-5	.	.	TGTGCCAGCAGCCTGGCAGGGATCACTGAAGCTTTCTTT	CASSLAGITEAFF
TRBJ1-1	TRBV6-5	.	few	TGTGCCAGCAAGAGGGGGACAACAGGGCGCGTTGAAGCTTTCTTT	CASKRGTTGRVEAFF
TRBJ2-7	TRBV4-3	.	many	TGCGCCAGCAGCCAAGATTCCAGGGGAGGCGAGCAGTACTTC	CASSQDSRGGEQYF
TRBJ2-7	TRBV28	.	few	TGTGCCAGCAGTTTCCCCGGCGGTGGAACCTACGAGCAGTACTTC	CASSFPGGGTYEQYF
TRBJ1-1	TRBV4-1	.	few	TGCGCCAGCCGGGGGGGGGTGAACACTGAAGCTTTCTTT	CASRGGVNTEAFF
TRBJ1-2	TRBV12-3/TRBV12-4	.	few	TGTGCCAGCACCGCCGGCTACGGGGGCGCGATCCCTGGCTACACCTTC	CASTAGYGGAIPGYTF